This record looks at one TCR delta chain sequence and its context. Antigen: not known. Because the CDR3's place on the DNA is in doubt, the DNA is left out and the CDR3 is given as listed by TCRdb. Additional DNA sequences in this sample encode the identical CDR3. CDR1 is TSWWSYY and CDR2 is QGS in the germline V gene. The CDR3 extends over 15 residues, inclusive of both ends. This record belongs to a study of Vδ1+ human thymocytes. Study results and caveats: Despite high sort purity, approximately 20% of thymic T cell receptor delta sequences were Vdelta2. Thymic TRG and TRD repertoires appeared highly polyclonal, with Gaussian CDR3 length distributions.

Sequences come from RNA converted to cDNA by reverse transcription. Pooled V-gene forward primers with one constant-region reverse primer generated the CDR3 amplicons by multiplex PCR. TCRdb ran CATT on the multiplex PCR reads. The profile shows 24,000 or so delta-chain clones, about 29% of them singletons. Thymocytes were sorted as CD3+ TCRVdelta1+ TCRVdelta2- after alphabeta T cell depletion. V is TRDV1 and J is TRDJ1; TRDD3, the table's D call, lacks a check against the DNA. The sample was Vdelta1+ gamma-delta thymocytes from the thymus. Regarding subset: FACS-sorted CD3+ TCRalphabeta- TCRVdelta1+ TCRVdelta2- thymocytes. The receptor was isolated from a boy less than two years old who had congenital heart surgery. This chain's CDR3 is CALGGIWGIGAKIIF.